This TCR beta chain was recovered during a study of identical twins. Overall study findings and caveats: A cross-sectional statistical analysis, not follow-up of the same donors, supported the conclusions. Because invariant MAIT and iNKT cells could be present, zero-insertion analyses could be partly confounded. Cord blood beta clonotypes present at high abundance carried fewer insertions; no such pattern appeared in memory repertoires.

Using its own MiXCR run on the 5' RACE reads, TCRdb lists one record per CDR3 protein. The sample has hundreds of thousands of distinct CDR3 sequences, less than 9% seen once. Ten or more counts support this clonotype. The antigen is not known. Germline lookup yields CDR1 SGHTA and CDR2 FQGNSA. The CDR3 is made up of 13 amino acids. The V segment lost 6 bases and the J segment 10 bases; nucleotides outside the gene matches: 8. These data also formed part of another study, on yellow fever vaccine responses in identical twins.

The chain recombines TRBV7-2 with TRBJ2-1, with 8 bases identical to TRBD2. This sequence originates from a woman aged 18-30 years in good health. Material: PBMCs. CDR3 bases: TGTGCCAGCAGTCCCCAGCCTAGCGGGGAGCAGTTCTTC. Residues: CASSPQPSGEQFF.